This TCR beta chain was observed in a study of identical twins. The junction had 4 bases not matched to a gene; V was cut back by 6 bases and J by 0 bases. This CDR3 region has 15 residues. Looked up from germline, CDR1 is LNHDA and CDR2 is SQIVND (reference sequence). This clonotype was recorded a few times. One entry per CDR3 protein results from TCRdb running MiXCR on the 5' RACE reads. Found here are under 300,000 distinct CDR3 sequences, 9.5% to 15% of them singletons; the top ten hold 3.5% to 4.5%. The same data also went into a second study, on yellow fever vaccine responses in identical twins.

The sample consisted of memory (CD45RO+) T cells sorted from blood. This receptor was identified in a young woman in good health. The chain uses TRBV19 and TRBJ2-1; 8 bases fit TRBD2. The CDR3 DNA is TGTGCCAGTAGGCCTAGCGGGCCCTCCTACAATGAGCAGTTCTTC. This encodes CASRPSGPSYNEQFF.